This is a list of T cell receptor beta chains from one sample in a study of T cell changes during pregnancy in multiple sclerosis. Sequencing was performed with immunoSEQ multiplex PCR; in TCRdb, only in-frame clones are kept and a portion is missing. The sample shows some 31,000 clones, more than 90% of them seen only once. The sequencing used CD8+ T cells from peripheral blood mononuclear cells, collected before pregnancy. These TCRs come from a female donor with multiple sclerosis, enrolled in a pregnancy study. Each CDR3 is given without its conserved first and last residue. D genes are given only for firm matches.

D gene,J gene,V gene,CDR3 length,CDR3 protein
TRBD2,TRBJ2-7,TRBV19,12,ASSIAGEGYEQY
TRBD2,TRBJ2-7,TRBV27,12,ASSSGLAYNEQY
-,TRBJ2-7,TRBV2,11,ASSGSRAYEQY
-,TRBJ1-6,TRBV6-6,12,ASSYSQYNSPLH
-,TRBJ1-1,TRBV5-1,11,ASSLSRNTEAF
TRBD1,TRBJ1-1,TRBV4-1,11,ASSQTGLAEAF
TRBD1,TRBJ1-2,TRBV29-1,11,SVPTQGAQGYT
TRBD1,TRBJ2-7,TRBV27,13,ASSLYVPTGDEQY
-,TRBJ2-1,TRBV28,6,AEGEQF
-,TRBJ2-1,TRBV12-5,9,ASALYNEQF
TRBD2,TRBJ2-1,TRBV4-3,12,ASSQERLAGEQF
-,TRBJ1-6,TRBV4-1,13,ASSQEAGYNSPLH
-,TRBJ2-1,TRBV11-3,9,ASSPRDWCF
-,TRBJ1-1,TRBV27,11,ASSLGAYTEAF
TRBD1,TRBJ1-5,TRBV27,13,ASSARTGVNEPQH